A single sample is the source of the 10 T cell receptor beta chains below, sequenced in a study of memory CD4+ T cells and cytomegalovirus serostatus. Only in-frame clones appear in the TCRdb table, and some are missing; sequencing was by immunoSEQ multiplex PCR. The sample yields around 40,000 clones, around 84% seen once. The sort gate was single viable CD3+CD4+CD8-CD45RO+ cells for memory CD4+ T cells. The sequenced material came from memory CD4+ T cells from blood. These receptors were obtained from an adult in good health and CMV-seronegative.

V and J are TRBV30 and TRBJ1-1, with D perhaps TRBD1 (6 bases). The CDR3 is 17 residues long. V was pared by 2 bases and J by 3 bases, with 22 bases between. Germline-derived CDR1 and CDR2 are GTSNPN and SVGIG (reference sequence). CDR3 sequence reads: CAWSRGPTGYRDTEAFF. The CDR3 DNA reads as TGTGCCTGGAGTCGGGGCCCCACGGGGTACAGGGACACTGAAGCTTTCTTT.

CDR3 amino acids: CASSSGTAGNNEQFF. CDR3 sequence (DNA): TGTGCCAGCAGCTCAGGGACCGCGGGTAACAATGAGCAGTTCTTC. The chain joins TRBV7-9 to TRBJ2-1; TRBD1 or TRBD2 may be the D gene (5 bases each). V was clipped by 4 bases and J by 5 bases, with 15 bases between them. The CDR3 has 15 residues. Germline CDR1 and CDR2: SEHNR and FQNEAQ (reference sequence).

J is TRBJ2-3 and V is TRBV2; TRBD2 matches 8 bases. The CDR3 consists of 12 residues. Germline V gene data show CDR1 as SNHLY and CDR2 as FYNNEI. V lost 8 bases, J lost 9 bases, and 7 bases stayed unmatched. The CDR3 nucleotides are TGTGCCAGCGGATTAGCGGGGATGACGCAGTATTTT. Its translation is CASGLAGMTQYF. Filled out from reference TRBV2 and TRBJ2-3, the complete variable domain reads EPEVTQTPSHQVTQMGQEVILRCVPISNHLYFYWYRQILGQKVEFLVSFYNNEISEKSEIFDDQFSVERPDGSNFTLKIRSTKLEDSAMYFCASGLAGMTQYFGPGTRLTVL.

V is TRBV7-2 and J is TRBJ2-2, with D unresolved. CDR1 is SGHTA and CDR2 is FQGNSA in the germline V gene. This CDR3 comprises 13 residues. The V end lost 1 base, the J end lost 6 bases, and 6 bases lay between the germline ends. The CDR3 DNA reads TGTGCCAGCAGCTTAGTTGACCCCGGGGAGCTGTTTTTT. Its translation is CASSLVDPGELFF.

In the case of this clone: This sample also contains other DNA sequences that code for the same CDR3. DNA for the CDR3: TGTGCCAGCAGCCAAGATCGCCGCACCGGGGAGCTGTTTTTT. Translating it yields CASSQDRRTGELFF. This chain links TRBV4-2 with TRBJ2-2, with D unresolved. In germline, CDR1 is LGHNA, CDR2 YNFKEQ. The CDR3 consists of 14 residues. The V end was cut by 0 bases, the J end by 4 bases, with 6 bases between.

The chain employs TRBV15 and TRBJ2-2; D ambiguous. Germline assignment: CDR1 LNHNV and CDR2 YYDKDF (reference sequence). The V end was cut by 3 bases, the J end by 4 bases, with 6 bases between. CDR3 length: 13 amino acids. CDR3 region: CATSSEATGELFF. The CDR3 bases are TGTGCCACCAGCAGTGAGGCCACCGGGGAGCTGTTTTTT.

The DNA of the CDR3 is TGTGCCAGCAGCGTAGATGGGACTAGCGACAATGAGCAGTTCTTC. The encoded protein is CASSVDGTSDNEQFF. The chain carries TRBV9 and TRBJ2-1, with TRBD2 matching 10 bases. J was trimmed by 5 bases and V by 0 bases; bases with no gene match: 2. Germline V gene lookup returns CDR1 SGDLS and CDR2 YYNGEE. The CDR3 runs 15 residues.

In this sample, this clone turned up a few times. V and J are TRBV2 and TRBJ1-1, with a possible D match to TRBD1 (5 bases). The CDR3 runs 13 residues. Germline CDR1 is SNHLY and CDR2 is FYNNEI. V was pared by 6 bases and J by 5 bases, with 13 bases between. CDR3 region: CASREDMRTEAFF. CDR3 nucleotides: TGTGCCAGCAGGGAGGACATGCGGACTGAAGCTTTCTTT.

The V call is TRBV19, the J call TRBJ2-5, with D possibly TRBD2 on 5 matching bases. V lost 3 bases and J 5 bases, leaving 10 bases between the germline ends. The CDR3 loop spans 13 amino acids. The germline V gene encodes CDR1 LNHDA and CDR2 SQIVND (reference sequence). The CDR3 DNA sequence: TGTGCCAGTAGTATGAGGGAACAGGAGACCCAGTACTTC. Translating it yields CASSMREQETQYF.

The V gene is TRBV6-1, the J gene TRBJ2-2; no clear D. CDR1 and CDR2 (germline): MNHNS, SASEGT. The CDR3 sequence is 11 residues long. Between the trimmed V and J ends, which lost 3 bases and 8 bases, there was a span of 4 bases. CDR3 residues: CASSEAGELFF. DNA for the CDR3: TGTGCCAGCAGTGAGGCGGGGGAGCTGTTTTTT.